This T cell receptor beta chain was sequenced during a study of CD4+ T cells in melanoma. General study results and limits: CD8+ T cell, macrophage and B cell function reportedly correlated with neoantigen-specific CD4+ T cells.

A remark on this clone: Its antigen is as yet unknown.

The table came from immunoSEQ multiplex PCR; TCRdb's copy has only in-frame clones and leaves some out. The sample lists some 20,000 clones; 83% were seen once. This clonotype was obtained from a human donor with melanoma. Sequenced input: cells from a culture (not recorded whether cultured in vitro).

CDR3 loop: CASSLVHGGLFYNEQFF. CDR3 nucleotides: TGTGCCAGCAGCTTAGTTCACGGCGGCCTGTTCTACAATGAGCAGTTCTTC. J is TRBJ2-1 and V is TRBV7-6; D uncertain. The CDR3 length is 17 residues. Trimming pared 1 base from V and 3 bases from J, leaving 16 bases between. CDR1 SGHVS and CDR2 FNYEAQ come from the germline V gene.